The 17 T cell receptor beta chains presented below share a single source sample, sequenced in a study of T cell changes during pregnancy in multiple sclerosis. Sequencing was performed with immunoSEQ multiplex PCR; in TCRdb, only in-frame clones are kept and a portion is missing. This sample yields about 61,000 clones, of which 93% are seen a single time; roughly 2.6% belongs to the top ten. Sequencing was performed on CD8+ T cells from peripheral blood mononuclear cells, taken in the third trimester of pregnancy. The receptors come from a female donor with multiple sclerosis, enrolled in a pregnancy study.

The chain uses TRBV19 and TRBJ1-1; no definite D call. This CDR3 is 14 amino acids long. Germline V gives CDR1 LNHDA, CDR2 SQIVND (reference sequence). V was pared by 6 bases and J by 3 bases, with 14 bases between. CDR3 bases: TGTGCCAGTAGGAGTGTGGGGAGACACACTGAAGCTTTCTTT. Amino acid sequence: CASRSVGRHTEAFF.

This clone was found a few times. V gene TRBV19 combines with J gene TRBJ1-5; perhaps TRBD1 as D (5 bases). Germline V lookup: CDR1 LNHDA, CDR2 SQIVND (reference sequence). V was trimmed by 5 bases and J by 4 bases, leaving 6 bases between them. This CDR3 is built from 12 residues. CDR3 DNA sequence: TGTGCCAGTAGTCAGGGAAATCAGCCCCAGCATTTT. Translating it yields CASSQGNQPQHF.

The chain's CDR3 is CASSQGAIYEQYF. In nucleotides, the CDR3 is TGCGCCAGCAGCCAAGGAGCGATTTACGAGCAGTACTTC. The rearrangement uses TRBV4-1 and TRBJ2-7; D unresolved. Germline loops: CDR1 MGHRA, CDR2 YSYEKL. The CDR3 sequence is 13 residues long. Trimming pared 1 base from V and 4 bases from J, leaving 8 bases between.

The chain joins TRBV29-1 to TRBJ2-5; no clear D gene. V lost 1 base and J lost 4, with 10 bases in between. In germline, CDR1 is SQVTM, CDR2 ANQGSEA. The length of the CDR3 is 13 residues. The CDR3 bases are TGCAGCGTTGAAGCCGACTCCCGAGAGACCCAGTACTTC. This sequence encodes CSVEADSRETQYF.

Comment on this clone: The junction departs from the called germline gene at one end, perhaps through a read error. The rearrangement uses TRBV10-3 and TRBJ2-7, with 10 nucleotides matching TRBD2. The CDR3 covers 15 residues. Germline V gene lookup returns CDR1 ENHRY and CDR2 SYGVKD. CDR3 loop: CVISEPGLATYEQYF. CDR3 in DNA: TGTGTCATCAGTGAGCCGGGACTAGCGACCTACGAGCAGTACTTC.

This chain joins TRBV29-1 and TRBJ1-2, with D unresolved. Trimming removed 1 base at V and 5 bases at J, with 14 bases between. The germline gives CDR1 SQVTM, CDR2 ANQGSEA. The CDR3 consists of 14 residues. Written as DNA, the CDR3 is TGCAGCGTTGAAGCCCCTCGGGGTGAATATGGCTACACCTTC. It encodes CSVEAPRGEYGYTF.

The V gene is TRBV10-3, the J gene TRBJ2-7, with 12 bases identical to TRBD2. With V trimmed by 4 bases and J by 5 bases, 6 bases remained unmatched. Germline lookup yields CDR1 ENHRY and CDR2 SYGVKD. The CDR3 sequence is 15 residues long. This CDR3 reads CAISASGRGRDEQYF. As DNA, the CDR3 is TGTGCCATCAGTGCTAGCGGGAGGGGCAGGGACGAGCAGTACTTC.

J is TRBJ1-5 and V is TRBV13; 7 bases are shared with TRBD1. Germline V lookup: CDR1 PRHDT, CDR2 FYEKMQ (reference sequence). The CDR3 consists of 16 residues. V trimming: 0 bases; J trimming: 1 base; junction bases outside the gene matches: 3. The CDR3 coding sequence is TGTGCCAGCAGCTTAGGAGGGACAGCAAGCAATCAGCCCCAGCATTTT. Translating gives CASSLGGTASNQPQHF.

This clone turned up a few times. The chain has TRBV4-2 and TRBJ1-1; 8 nucleotides match TRBD1. The CDR3 length is 14 residues. CDR1 and CDR2 from the germline V gene are LGHNA and YNFKEQ. The ends lost 4 bases at V and 1 base at J; junction bases unmatched: 2. The chain's CDR3 is CASSLGQGNTEAFF. DNA of the CDR3: TGTGCCAGCAGCCTAGGACAGGGGAACACTGAAGCTTTCTTT.

This sequence joins TRBV27 and TRBJ1-1; 7 bases are a match to TRBD1. CDR1 and CDR2 (germline): MNHEY, SMNVEV (reference sequence). The CDR3 loop spans 17 amino acids. V was pared by 3 bases and J by 1 base, with 11 bases of the junction left unmatched. CDR3 protein: CASSFRTGDWANTEAFF. DNA of the CDR3: TGTGCCAGCAGTTTCCGAACAGGGGATTGGGCGAACACTGAAGCTTTCTTT.

The rearrangement links TRBV29-1 to TRBJ1-2; D gene unclear. V was pared by 0 bases and J by 2 bases, with 13 bases between. From germline, CDR1 is SQVTM and CDR2 ANQGSEA. The CDR3 totals 15 residues. The CDR3 loop reads CSVEDKGSGNYGYTF. The CDR3 DNA reads TGCAGCGTTGAAGATAAAGGCTCAGGAAACTATGGCTACACCTTC.

The genes are TRBV10-2 and TRBJ2-3; 8 nucleotides align to TRBD2. Germline loops: CDR1 WSHSY, CDR2 SAAADI. V lost 2 bases and J lost 2; bases outside the gene matches: 3. CDR3 length: 15 amino acids. The CDR3 bases are TGCGCCAGCAGTGAGAGCGGGAGTTTCACAGATACGCAGTATTTT. Translated, it gives CASSESGSFTDTQYF.

The CDR3 DNA follows: TGTGCCAGCAGCTTACTTCCTGGGACAGGGCCCGATGGCTACACCTTC. Amino acids: CASSLLPGTGPDGYTF. The chain couples TRBV7-8 to TRBJ1-2, with 9 bases aligning to TRBD1. Germline V gene sequence: CDR1 SGHVS, CDR2 FQNEAQ. The CDR3 is 16 residues long. With 2 bases clipped from V and 6 bases from J, the junction kept 10 bases outside the gene matches. Using reference TRBV7-8 and TRBJ1-2 for the parts outside the CDR3, the full variable domain is GAGVSQSPRYKVAKRGQDVALRCDPISGHVSLFWYQQALGQGPEFLTYFQNEAQLDKSGLPSDRFFAERPEGSVSTLKIQRTQQEDSAVYLCASSLLPGTGPDGYTFGSGTRLTVV.

The chain is built from TRBV7-8 and TRBJ2-2; 7 bases are shared with TRBD2. CDR3 size: 17 residues. CDR1 is SGHVS and CDR2 is FQNEAQ in the germline V gene. V gave up 7 bases and J gave up 0 bases; unmatched junction bases: 11. The CDR3 reads CASTPRRSGANTGELFF. For the CDR3, the DNA is TGTGCCAGCACCCCCCGAAGGAGCGGGGCGAACACCGGGGAGCTGTTTTTT.

This clone was recorded a few times. The chain links TRBV4-2 to TRBJ1-1, with a weak D call TRBD1 (5 bases). The V gene's germline CDR1 is LGHNA and CDR2 YNFKEQ. Trimming took off 4 bases at V and 8 bases at J, with 14 bases between the two ends. The CDR3 extends over 13 amino acids. CDR3 nucleotide sequence: TGTGCCAGCAGCCGGGGACTTCAGGCGGAAGCTTTCTTT. Translated: CASSRGLQAEAFF.

The V call is TRBV7-9, the J call TRBJ2-1; D remains ambiguous. Trimming removed 7 bases at V and 6 bases at J, with 7 bases between. Germline lookup yields CDR1 SEHNR and CDR2 FQNEAQ (reference sequence). CDR3 length equals 11 residues. CDR3 region: CASTSTNEQFF. The CDR3 region has the DNA TGTGCCAGCACCTCTACCAATGAGCAGTTCTTC.

The chain has TRBV7-9 and TRBJ2-1; perhaps TRBD2 as D (5 bases). From germline, CDR1 is SEHNR and CDR2 FQNEAQ (reference sequence). This CDR3 contains 15 residues. Trimming shortened V by 1 base and J by 7 bases, and 14 bases separated the two germline ends. CDR3 DNA sequence: TGTGCCAGCAGCTTAGTTTTAGAGGGCCGTAATGAGCAGTTCTTC. Its translation is CASSLVLEGRNEQFF. The full variable domain, in which reference TRBV7-9 and TRBJ2-1 provide the parts outside the CDR3, is DTGVSQNPRHKITKRGQNVTFRCDPISEHNRLYWYRQTLGQGPEFLTYFQNEAQLEKSRLLSDRFSAERPKGSFSTLEIQRTEQGDSAMYLCASSLVLEGRNEQFFGPGTRLTVL.